The rows below give T cell receptor beta chains drawn from one sample of a study of blood T cell repertoires in COVID-19. This table comes from immunoSEQ multiplex PCR, and its TCRdb copy is limited to in-frame clones, with some not included. The sample includes 150,000 to 200,000 clones, about 79% seen only once; the top ten take more than 25%. The sample comprised peripheral blood. The receptors were sampled from a woman aged 65 to 85 with acute or convalescent COVID-19. The CDR3 runs from the conserved cysteine through the conserved F or W. Each record gives: clone size, D gene, J gene, V gene, CDR3 protein, CDR3 DNA. A D gene is named only where the DNA matches it firmly. For some rows the clone size is stated as once, few or many, or as a class when expanded; others skip it.

abundance: .
d_gene: .
j_gene: TRBJ1-5
v_gene: TRBV19
CDR3aa: CASSILQVISNQPQHF
CDR3nt: TGTGCCAGTAGTATACTACAGGTGATAAGCAATCAGCCCCAGCATTTT

abundance: .
d_gene: TRBD1
j_gene: TRBJ1-2
v_gene: TRBV5-1
CDR3aa: CASSTTGQDGYTF
CDR3nt: TGCGCCAGCAGCACGACAGGGCAGGATGGCTACACCTTC

abundance: .
d_gene: .
j_gene: TRBJ2-5
v_gene: TRBV11-2
CDR3aa: CASSPNGETQYF
CDR3nt: TGTGCCAGCAGCCCGAACGGGGAGACCCAGTACTTC

abundance: .
d_gene: .
j_gene: TRBJ2-6
v_gene: TRBV6-5
CDR3aa: CASSRLEGQINVLTF
CDR3nt: TGTGCCAGCAGCCGATTAGAGGGACAAATAAACGTCCTGACTTTC

abundance: .
d_gene: TRBD1
j_gene: TRBJ1-1
v_gene: TRBV24-1
CDR3aa: CATSDAGQGPGTEAFF
CDR3nt: TGTGCCACCAGTGATGCGGGACAGGGACCGGGGACTGAAGCTTTCTTT

abundance: .
d_gene: TRBD2
j_gene: TRBJ2-3
v_gene: TRBV29-1
CDR3aa: CSVDLVAGAGDTQYF
CDR3nt: TGCAGCGTTGACTTGGTAGCGGGAGCAGGAGATACGCAGTATTTT

abundance: few
d_gene: TRBD2
j_gene: TRBJ2-7
v_gene: TRBV19
CDR3aa: CASSTGTSSSTTLYEQYF
CDR3nt: TGTGCCAGTAGTACCGGGACTAGCTCCTCAACAACGTTATACGAGCAGTACTTC

abundance: .
d_gene: TRBD1
j_gene: TRBJ1-6
v_gene: TRBV5-4
CDR3aa: CASSLDRDSPLHF
CDR3nt: TGTGCCAGCAGCCTGGACAGGGATTCACCCCTCCACTTT

abundance: .
d_gene: .
j_gene: TRBJ1-5
v_gene: TRBV2
CDR3aa: CASSVAYSNQPQHF
CDR3nt: TGTGCCAGCAGTGTTGCCTATAGCAATCAGCCCCAGCATTTT

abundance: .
d_gene: .
j_gene: TRBJ1-1
v_gene: TRBV24-1
CDR3aa: CATSDGELNTEAFF
CDR3nt: TGTGCCACCAGTGATGGAGAATTAAACACTGAAGCTTTCTTT